Below are 8 T cell receptor beta chains sequenced from a single sample in a study of OX40 agonist ivuxolimab in advanced cancers. Only in-frame clones appear in the TCRdb table, and some are missing; sequencing was by immunoSEQ multiplex PCR. The table shows some 81,000 clones, with about nine tenths occurring only once. The sequences come from CD4+ or CD8+ T cells sorted from blood, collected in a trial of the OX40 agonist ivuxolimab. Receptors were obtained from an adult with an advanced solid tumor such as melanoma, head and neck, liver or kidney cancer.

The chain is built from TRBV30 and TRBJ1-4, with D unresolved. From germline, CDR1 is GTSNPN and CDR2 SVGIG (reference sequence). V lost 5 bases to trimming and J lost 6 bases, with 4 bases between them. The CDR3 has 10 amino acids. Here the CDR3 reads CAWSDEKLFF. In DNA, the CDR3 is TGTGCCTGGTCCGATGAAAAACTGTTTTTT.

The chain carries TRBV25-1 and TRBJ2-7; D could derive from TRBD1 or TRBD2 (5 bases each). The CDR3 has 14 amino acids. CDR1 is MGHDK and CDR2 is SYGVNS in the germline V gene. V was pared by 8 bases and J by 4 bases, with 18 bases between. The CDR3 DNA follows: TGTGCCAGCCAGCCAAGCGACTGGGGGTACGAGCAGTACTTC. It codes for CASQPSDWGYEQYF.

The rearrangement links TRBV19 to TRBJ2-5, with 8 bases fitting TRBD2. The J segment lost 0 bases and the V segment lost 3 bases, leaving 12 bases of the junction unmatched. The CDR3 totals 18 residues. The germline gives CDR1 LNHDA, CDR2 SQIVND (reference sequence). The DNA for the CDR3 is TGTGCCAGTAGTATTAGACGGGTACAGCGGGGGTACCAAGAGACCCAGTACTTC. This codes for CASSIRRVQRGYQETQYF.

The rearrangement uses TRBV14 and TRBJ1-4; a weak D match, TRBD1 (6 bases). V lost 2 bases and J lost 8, with 12 bases in between. The length of the CDR3 is 14 residues. The germline V gene encodes CDR1 SGHDN and CDR2 FVKESK. The CDR3 sequence is CASSQRGAREKLFF. CDR3 bases: TGTGCCAGCAGCCAAAGGGGGGCCAGGGAAAAACTGTTTTTT.

On this clone: This same CDR3 is encoded by further DNA sequences in the sample. The gene calls are TRBV4-3 and TRBJ1-2; TRBD1 matches at 7 bases. The CDR3 covers 14 residues. Trimming at V came to 1 base and at J to 6 bases, leaving 5 bases not matched to a gene. In germline, CDR1 is LGHNA, CDR2 YSLEER. CDR3 residues: CASSQGQGVDGYTF. In nucleotides, the CDR3 is TGCGCCAGCAGCCAAGGGCAGGGGGTCGATGGCTACACCTTC.

The rearrangement joins TRBV11-2 to TRBJ1-1; D is unresolved. The CDR3 is made up of 14 amino acids. The germline V gene has CDR1 SGHAT and CDR2 FQNNGV. The V and J ends lost 2 bases and 2 bases respectively, with 9 bases between them. The DNA of the CDR3 is TGTGCCAGCAGCTTAAAAGGCACAAACACTGAAGCTTTCTTT. Its protein product is CASSLKGTNTEAFF.

The chain is built from TRBV2 and TRBJ2-1; 10 bases are shared with TRBD2. The CDR3 contains 15 residues. J lost 6 bases, V lost 5 bases, and 7 bases had no gene match. CDR1 SNHLY and CDR2 FYNNEI come from the germline V gene. The CDR3 nucleotides read TGTGCCAGCAGTCCACGGACTAGCGGCTTCAATGAGCAGTTCTTC. It codes for CASSPRTSGFNEQFF. The full variable domain, rest sourced from reference TRBV2 and TRBJ2-1, is EPEVTQTPSHQVTQMGQEVILRCVPISNHLYFYWYRQILGQKVEFLVSFYNNEISEKSEIFDDQFSVERPDGSNFTLKIRSTKLEDSAMYFCASSPRTSGFNEQFFGPGTRLTVL.

The J gene is TRBJ2-1, the V gene TRBV4-3; TRBD2 might be the D (6 bases). This CDR3 is built from 17 residues. Germline V lookup: CDR1 LGHNA, CDR2 YSLEER. V was trimmed by 1 base and J by 4 bases, leaving 17 bases between them. CDR3 coding DNA: TGCGCCAGCAGCCAAGGAGGGACTCCCCAACCTTACAATGAGCAGTTCTTC. Its protein product is CASSQGGTPQPYNEQFF.